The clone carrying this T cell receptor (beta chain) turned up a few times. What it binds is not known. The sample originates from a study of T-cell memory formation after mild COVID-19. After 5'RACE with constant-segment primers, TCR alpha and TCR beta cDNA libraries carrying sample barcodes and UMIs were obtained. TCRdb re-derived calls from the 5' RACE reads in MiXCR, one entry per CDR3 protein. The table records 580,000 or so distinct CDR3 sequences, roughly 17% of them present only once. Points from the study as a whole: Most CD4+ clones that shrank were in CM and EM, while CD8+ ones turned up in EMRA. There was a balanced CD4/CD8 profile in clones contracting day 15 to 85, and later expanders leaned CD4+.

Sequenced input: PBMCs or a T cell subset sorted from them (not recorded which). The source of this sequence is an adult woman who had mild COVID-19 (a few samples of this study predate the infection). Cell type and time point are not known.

For the CDR3, the DNA is TGTGCCAGCAGCCGTAATGACAGAGAAAAACTGTTTTTT. This translates into CASSRNDREKLFF. The chain employs TRBV6-5 and TRBJ1-4, with D perhaps matching TRBD1 (5 bases). Trimming shortened V by 6 bases and J by 8 bases, and 13 bases separated the two germline ends. The CDR3 covers 13 residues. CDR1 and CDR2 (germline): MNHEY, SVGAGI.